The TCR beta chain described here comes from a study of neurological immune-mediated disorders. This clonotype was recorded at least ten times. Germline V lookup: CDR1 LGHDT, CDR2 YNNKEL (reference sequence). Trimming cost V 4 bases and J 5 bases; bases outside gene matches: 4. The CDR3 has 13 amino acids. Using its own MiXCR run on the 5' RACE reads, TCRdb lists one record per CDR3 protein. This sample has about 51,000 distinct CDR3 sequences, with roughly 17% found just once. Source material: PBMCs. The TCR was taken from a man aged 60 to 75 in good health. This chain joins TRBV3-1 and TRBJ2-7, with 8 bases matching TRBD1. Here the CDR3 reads CASSRQGTHEQYF. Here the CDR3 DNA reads TGTGCCAGCAGCCGACAGGGGACCCACGAGCAGTACTTC.